Included here is one T cell receptor (beta chain) sequence, with context. These data are taken from a study of blood T cell repertoires in COVID-19. Study-wide context: Samples taken during acute and convalescent COVID-19 were collected in the United States, Italy and Spain. Sources were T cells, B-cell-depleted T cells, or PBMCs; the material itself was cDNA or gDNA.

Under the authors' procedure: Estimated nucleated cell counts came from reference gene primer amplification. Repertoires were generated with immunoSEQ multiplex PCR, while TCRdb's copy carries only in-frame clones and drops some. The DNA gave D and trimming, while V, J and clone size come from that table. The sample includes around 340,000 clones, around four fifths seen only once; the top ten take 2.5% to 3.5%. There are 15 residues in the CDR3. J gave up 5 bases and V 3 bases, and 4 bases lay outside the gene matches. The chain has TRBV23-1 and TRBJ1-4; 9 bases line up with TRBD1. TRBV23-1 carries the ORF label, with uncertain function. This TCR came from a man aged 25 to 40 with active or convalescent COVID-19. The sequenced sample consisted of peripheral blood. The CDR3 sequence: CASSHAGTGNEKLFF. The CDR3 DNA is TGCGCCAGCAGTCACGCCGGGACAGGGAATGAAAAACTGTTTTTT.